The present entry profiles one T cell receptor (beta chain) with its context. The antigen it binds to is not known. No per-base quality is available; no much larger clone lies one base away. The cohort was made up of roughly 670 healthy bone marrow donors. At the time of sampling, all cohort members were nominally healthy, though unrecorded immune exposures were likely present. The donor was CMV seronegative and belonged to the group of around 400 seronegative cohort members. Every donor gave a peripheral blood sample, and the peripheral blood mononuclear cells from that sample were used for TCR beta sequencing. Genomic DNA was extracted from the blood cell samples with the Qiagen DNeasy Blood Extraction Kit. The CDR3 goes from the cysteine to the phenylalanine over 14 residues. The CDR3 DNA has 42 bases and is translated from base 1. From a lookup of the germline V gene, CDR1 and CDR2 are SGDLS and YYNGEE. Ends trimmed: V by 4 bases, J by 5 bases; bases unmatched to a gene: 6.

The data derive from a study of cytomegalovirus exposure and HLA in healthy donors listed by TCRdb under 2017. Some background on the complete study: An earlier analysis of some 600 of the donors reported 276 Gb of sequence data and 90 million to 120 million unique TCR beta sequences obtained from around 180 million T cells. Among the roughly 380 genotyped donors, approximately 81% belonged to the genetic ancestry cluster associated with self-reported Caucasian donors. All discovery cohort repertoires had been generated on a single sequencing platform. A later genetic analysis used genome-wide SNP genotypes for about 60% of the 666 donors, treating that subset as a discovery cohort. Besides the first cohort of under 700 subjects, a separate validation cohort made up of about 120 different subjects was used. In an earlier analysis of several hundred of the donors, high-throughput TCR beta sequencing was used to judge whether each TCR beta V gene segment behaved as functional or pseudogenic. Using immunosequencing, the study profiled T cell repertoires from fewer than 700 subjects and related those repertoires to cytomegalovirus serostatus. The study aimed to test whether cataloging public T cell receptors could reveal signatures of past pathogen exposure. Donor age, sex, ethnicity and CMV serostatus were compiled alongside the repertoire data. The number of typed donors differed by locus: 629-630 for A, B, C, DRB1 and DQB1; 522 for DQA1; about 600 for DPA1; and about 450 for DPB1. To predict cytomegalovirus infection status, the study combined high-throughput TCR immunosequencing, statistical association of individual TCRs with disease status, and machine learning. On average, approximately 250,000 unique TCR beta nucleotide sequences were sequenced per donor among about 400 genotyped donors of the cohort, with roughly a sixth of those sequences being non-productive. An early release covering over 500 HLA-typed donors comprised 250 to 350 gigabases of sequencing data and roughly 85 million unique TCR sequences. Rather than drawing on any new phenotypic data, the later analysis identified candidate immune exposures from TCR beta sequences and the way those sequences occurred across donors. In a later analysis, previously published TCR beta repertoires from 500 to 750 donors were re-analyzed and high-resolution HLA genotyping was added so that TCR occurrence patterns could be studied. Several DR-DQ haplotypes were handled as single units for association and clustering because linkage in the cohort was strong. HLA typing included class I and class II loci at four-digit resolution.

Study-wide findings and limitations: Because some donors lacked HLA typing at each locus, the association tests relied only on the typed subset. Only TCR beta chains were sequenced in this cohort, and the absence of alpha or paired-chain data limited detectable features. The presence/absence analyses assumed that sequencing depth was roughly uniform across donors, and that assumption may not be true. Because counts were too low, around 18 rarely observed V segments, including chromosome 9 orphons, were left out of the earlier analysis of about 500 of the donors. Most TCR sequences were observed very rarely across donors, whereas some public TCRs were present in many individuals. A further reported finding was that TCR beta sequences accurately predicted the HLA-A and HLA-B alleles for most subjects in the first cohort. Correlated functional status among segregating V segments might reflect linkage disequilibrium, but an unknown experimental factor could not be ruled out. Immune exposure information for the cohort was limited to CMV serostatus. The study listed 150 to 200 TCR beta chains as associated with cytomegalovirus. In a later analysis, about 17,000 TCR beta sequences were associated with specific HLA alleles at a false discovery rate of 0.05. The classifier was reported to diagnose cytomegalovirus status with high specificity and sensitivity in both the original cohort and the validation cohort. A later analysis found that HLA-associated TCR beta chains were more clonally expanded and had lower generation probabilities than equally common non-associated chains. A few of the identified cytomegalovirus-associated TCR beta chains were confirmed in vitro to be specific for cytomegalovirus antigens. It was suggested by the authors that the approach could potentially be generalized to other disease states and immunological phenotypes. An earlier analysis of around 500 of the donors showed that most TCR beta V segments appeared in productive rearrangements either about 87% or about 30% of the time, which broadly matched IMGT annotations. A cluster of highly shared sequence variants was judged likely to be a technical artifact of the sequencing pipeline. The 87-base-pair reads could not distinguish some IMGT-functional V segments, including TRBV6-2 and TRBV6-3, so those segments were excluded. Several of the top co-occurrence clusters appeared to be linked to parvovirus B19, influenza, CMV and Epstein-Barr virus, according to a later analysis. In a later genetic analysis, fewer N-insertions in productive TCRs were reported among donors in an Asian-associated ancestry cluster than the roughly 710-donor mean. A later analysis found that TCR association rates varied across HLA loci, with DRB1 alleles showing the most associated TCRs and HLA-C alleles the fewest. When HLA alleles, especially DR and DQ, strongly co-occurred, TCR associations were difficult to assign to individual alleles. Most CMV-associated TCR beta chains appeared to be HLA-restricted in a later analysis, and the HLA associations seemed to be driven largely by CMV exposure. In a later genetic analysis, a missense DCLRE1C variant was associated with V-gene and J-gene trimming of TCR beta chains, and the association was replicated in an independent cohort.

The library relied on the immunoSEQ multiplex PCR assay. For the multiplex PCR, a mixture combining 60 forward primers for TCR Vbeta segments and 13 reverse primers for TCR Jbeta segments was used. Amplification of the CDR3 region of rearranged TCR beta genes was performed with a multiplex PCR assay on genomic DNA. The amplified TCR beta libraries were sequenced on the Illumina HiSeq System as 87-base-pair reads. On the study's bioinformatics: A later analysis counted about 80 million unique TCR beta chains across the 700 or so repertoires, and roughly 9.9 million of these chains were shared by at least two donors. A nearest-neighbor algorithm error-corrected the raw reads and collapsed the reads into unique sequences, merging closely related sequences to remove PCR and sequencing errors. V, D and J gene segments were assigned by aligning CDR3 sequences to IMGT reference sequences. For a sequence to be retained, at least a six-nucleotide match to both a V gene segment and a J gene segment was required. Rearrangements were classified as productive when the CDR3 lacked stop codons and remained in frame with V and J, and all other rearrangements were classified as non-productive. CDR3 was defined according to IMGT convention as the region running from the second conserved V-encoded cysteine to the conserved J-encoded phenylalanine. The earlier analysis of about 610 of the donors excluded any sequence lacking an unambiguous match to a single V gene segment. In an earlier analysis of 587 of the donors, a V segment was called functional when productive rearrangements were above 56.7%, and segregating when the standard deviation between donors exceeded 5%. A statistical classification framework was built for diagnosing cytomegalovirus status from the catalog of TCR beta chain sequences. V and J gene assignment, in a later analysis, came from comparing TCR nucleotide sequences with IMGT/GENE-DB human TR gene sequences. The TCRdist pipeline was used in a later analysis to assign CDR3 sequences and most-parsimonious VDJ recombination scenarios. In a later analysis, each TCR beta chain was defined by its CDR3 amino acid sequence together with its V-gene family, and reads lacking a unique V-gene family were excluded. A later analysis removed 592 highly shared, low-generation-probability nucleotide sequences to deal with suspected cross-contamination and a sequencing artifact. A later analysis calculated a clonal expansion index for each public chain from normalized within-repertoire ranks of inferred template counts. A later analysis computed generation probabilities with a VDJ recombination model fitted to out-of-frame rearrangements, and checked the results against IGoR. Hypergeometric tests were used in a later analysis to score TCR-TCR, TCR-HLA and TCR-CMV co-occurrence, with a repertoire-size bias correction applied to the TCR pairs. False discovery rates were estimated in a later analysis by permuting HLA or CMV assignments 20 times. A later analysis grouped co-occurring TCRs with DBSCAN, adding TCRdist sequence similarity when clustering within HLA-allele-positive subsets. Co-occurrence clustering excluded repertoires with fewer than 30,000 or more than 120,000 public chains, plus five with anomalous nucleotide sharing. Sourced from immuneACCESS, this table was stored by TCRdb with only in-frame sequences that have V and J called. A share of the clones is absent; for the studies checked, an unresolved V gene accounts for under half, and the remainder has no known explanation. The V and J calls and the clone size are those of that table, but D and trimming were determined from the DNA. The sample table holds about 130,000 clones, of which 72% were seen once. The top ten clones comprise around 4% of the sample.

Sequencing was carried out using PBMCs. The sequence was obtained from a man aged 25-45 years in good health and CMV-seronegative. This receptor chain uses TRBV9 and TRBJ1-3, with 7 bases matching TRBD1. The nucleotides read TGTGCCAGCAGCCCAGCAGGGGGGAGAAACACCATATATTTT. Protein translation: CASSPAGGRNTIYF.